The source of this TCR beta chain is a study of T cells in Graves' hyperthyroidism and ophthalmopathy. Background on the study: At the time of initial diagnosis and before any treatment, peripheral blood was collected. Study-level findings and limits: Ophthalmopathy could be told apart from stable hyperthyroidism with a 13 V-J model.

Exclusion criteria comprised uncontrolled infection, other autoimmune disease, pregnancy or lactation. In its sample, this clonotype was seen many times. The antigen is not known. Amplification of TCR beta CDR3 regions was performed using RNA transcripts as template. HTBI primers were used for first-round RT-PCR of the TCR CDR3. TCRdb independently ran MiXCR on the multiplex PCR reads; one entry per CDR3 protein. Of about 600,000 distinct CDR3 sequences listed, approximately 15% are singletons. The sequence derives from a woman between 18 and 30 years old with Graves' ophthalmopathy. Sequencing was done on a sample of blood.

This CDR3 reads CASSPPPGESTQYF. The CDR3 bases are TGTGCCAGCAGCCCTCCTCCCGGGGAGAGTACGCAGTATTTT. The V gene is TRBV12-3 or TRBV12-4, the J gene TRBJ2-3, with D possibly matching TRBD2 (5 bases). Trimming took 6 bases from V and 8 from J, leaving 18 bases between them. The CDR3 covers 14 residues.